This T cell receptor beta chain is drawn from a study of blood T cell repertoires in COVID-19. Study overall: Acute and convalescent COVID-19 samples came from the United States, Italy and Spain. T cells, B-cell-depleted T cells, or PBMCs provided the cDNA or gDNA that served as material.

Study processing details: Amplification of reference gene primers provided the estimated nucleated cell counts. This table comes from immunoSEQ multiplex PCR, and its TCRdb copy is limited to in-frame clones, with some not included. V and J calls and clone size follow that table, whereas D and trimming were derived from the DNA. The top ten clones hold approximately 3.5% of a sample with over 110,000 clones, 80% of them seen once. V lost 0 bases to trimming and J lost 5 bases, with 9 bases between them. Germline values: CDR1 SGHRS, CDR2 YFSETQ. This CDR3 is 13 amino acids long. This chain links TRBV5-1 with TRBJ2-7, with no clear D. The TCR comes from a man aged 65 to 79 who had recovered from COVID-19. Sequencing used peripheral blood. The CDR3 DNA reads TGCGCCAGCAGCTTGGTATTCAGTGACGAGCAGTACTTC. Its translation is CASSLVFSDEQYF.